A selection of T cell receptor beta chains follows, all from one sample in a study of response to subunit inactivated influenza vaccine. TCRdb reanalysed the RT-PCR reads using MiXCR and keeps one entry per CDR3 protein. The sample yields 450,000 to 600,000 distinct CDR3 sequences, about 17% seen once. Sequencing was performed on CD4+ T cells sorted from PBMCs, taken around 25 months after vaccination. These receptors were collected from a man aged 50 to 69 who received an inactivated influenza vaccine. CDR3s include the opening cysteine and the closing phenylalanine or tryptophan. A D gene is named only where the DNA matches it firmly. Clone size is shown for a subset of rows, as once, few, many or a class of expanded clone.

>TRBJ2-3|-|-|TRBV28|14
TGTGCCAGCAGTACCCCGCACAGCACAGATACGCAGTATTTT
CASSTPHSTDTQYF
>TRBJ1-1|-|-|TRBV27|15
TGTGCCAGCGGTCACACGGGGGGCAAGAACACTGAAGCTTTCTTT
CASGHTGGKNTEAFF
>TRBJ2-5|few|TRBD2|TRBV3-1|16
TGTGCCAGCAGCCCTCTTACTAGCGGGGCCCCCAGGGGCCAGTACTTC
CASSPLTSGAPRGQYF
>TRBJ2-1|many|TRBD2|TRBV4-2|15
TGTGCCAGCAGCCAAGGGACTAGCGGGAGCAATGAGCAGTTCTTC
CASSQGTSGSNEQFF
>TRBJ2-1|-|TRBD2|TRBV9|14
TGTGCCAGCAGCGAACGACTAGCGGGCAATGAGCAGTTCTTC
CASSERLAGNEQFF
>TRBJ2-3|-|TRBD2|TRBV27|16
TGTGCCAGCACTTCCCGTCTAGCGGGAGTACCAGATACGCAGTATTTT
CASTSRLAGVPDTQYF
>TRBJ2-2|-|-|TRBV18|17
TGTGCCAGCGCTTACCAAGCGGGCTCTTCAGGCACCGGGGAGCTGTTTTTT
CASAYQAGSSGTGELFF
>TRBJ2-3|many|-|TRBV2|15
TGTGCCAGCAGTGAATTCAGGGGAAAGGCAGATACGCAGTATTTT
CASSEFRGKADTQYF
>TRBJ2-3|-|-|TRBV20-1|16
TGCAGTGCTAATGAGGGGGGAGGTGGGCCCGAGGATACGCAGTATTTT
CSANEGGGGPEDTQYF
>TRBJ2-2|few|-|TRBV7-6|14
TGTGCCAGCAGCCTGGAAGGGGGTTCCGGGGAGCTGTTTTTT
CASSLEGGSGELFF
>TRBJ1-5|few|-|TRBV7-2|16
TGTGCCAGCAGCTTAGTGGGCATAGAGAGCAATCAGCCCCAGCATTTT
CASSLVGIESNQPQHF
>TRBJ1-5|-|-|TRBV5-6|18
TGTGCCAGCAGCTTGTCGGGGCAGGGAGTTAATAGCAATCAGCCCCAGCATTTT
CASSLSGQGVNSNQPQHF
>TRBJ2-7|many|-|TRBV7-9|15
TGTGCCAGCAGCCCATTGAGGCAGGCCTCCTACGAGCAGTACTTC
CASSPLRQASYEQYF
>TRBJ2-3|-|-|TRBV5-1|15
TGCGCCAGCAGCTTGGCTCCAGGGAGCACAGATACGCAGTATTTT
CASSLAPGSTDTQYF
>TRBJ2-4|-|TRBD1|TRBV20-1|18
TGCAGTGCTCCCCAAGGCTTTGCCACAGGGGTAGCCAAAAACATTCAGTACTTC
CSAPQGFATGVAKNIQYF
>TRBJ2-5|-|-|TRBV12-3/TRBV12-4|15
TGTGCCAGCAGTTTAGGACTAGTATTCCAAGAGACCCAGTACTTC
CASSLGLVFQETQYF
>TRBJ1-1|many|TRBD1|TRBV7-9|16
TGTGCCAGCAGCTTAGCCACTGGACAGGGTCGGACTGAAGCTTTCTTT
CASSLATGQGRTEAFF
>TRBJ2-7|few|TRBD2|TRBV3-1|15
TGTGCCAGCAGCCACAGGACTAGCGGGGGATACGAGCAGTACTTC
CASSHRTSGGYEQYF
>TRBJ2-1|-|-|TRBV20-1|13
TGCAGTGCTTCCCCTTTCAGCCGGGCTGAGCAGTTCTTC
CSASPFSRAEQFF
>TRBJ2-1|-|TRBD2|TRBV6-1|17
TGTGCCAGCAGATCCCCCGGTAGCGGGAGGCGTCCGGGTGAGCAGTTCTTC
CASRSPGSGRRPGEQFF
>TRBJ1-3|few|-|TRBV5-1|15
TGCGCCAGCAGCTTTGCAAATTTCACTGGAAACACCATATATTTT
CASSFANFTGNTIYF
>TRBJ1-5|few|-|TRBV20-1|12
TGCAGTGCTAGAGGTAGGGATCAGCCCCAGCATTTT
CSARGRDQPQHF
>TRBJ1-5|-|-|TRBV6-1|16
TGTGCCAGCAGCGAAAACTTACCCGGGAACAATCAGCCCCAGCATTTT
CASSENLPGNNQPQHF
>TRBJ2-2|few|-|TRBV20-1|15
TGCAGTGCTAGAGGTGGAGAGCAGGGCACCGGGGAGCTGTTTTTT
CSARGGEQGTGELFF
>TRBJ1-1|-|-|TRBV4-3|17
TGCGCCAGCAGCCAACCCTCAAATGACCGGGACCGCGGAGAGGATTTCTTT
CASSQPSNDRDRGEDFF
>TRBJ2-2|many|-|TRBV11-2|14
TGTGCCAGCAGGCTTGGGTCCGACACCGGGGAGCTGTTTTTT
CASRLGSDTGELFF
>TRBJ1-2|few|-|TRBV29-1|11
TGCAGCGTTGAAGGGACTTATGGCTACACCTTC
CSVEGTYGYTF
>TRBJ1-5|-|-|TRBV12-3/TRBV12-4|15
TGTGCCAGCAGTTTCTCGGGATTGGGCAATCAGCCCCAGCATTTT
CASSFSGLGNQPQHF
>TRBJ1-2|few|-|TRBV20-1|12
TGCAGTGCTAGTGGACAGAACTATGGCTACACCTTC
CSASGQNYGYTF
>TRBJ2-1|few|-|TRBV6-1|14
TGTGCCAGCCGAGGGGAGGCTAGGAACAATGAGCAGTTCTTC
CASRGEARNNEQFF
>TRBJ1-1|few|-|TRBV12-3/TRBV12-4|14
TGTGCCAGCAGTTTCGGGGACGTGAGAACTGAAGCTTTCTTT
CASSFGDVRTEAFF
>TRBJ2-7|-|TRBD1|TRBV5-6|16
TGTGCCAGCAGCTTTTTCCGACAGGGCCTCTCCTACGAGCAGTACTTC
CASSFFRQGLSYEQYF
>TRBJ2-5|few|-|TRBV28|14
TGTGCCAGCAGTTTAGCCACCCTGGGAGAGACCCAGTACTTC
CASSLATLGETQYF
>TRBJ1-5|-|-|TRBV3-1|12
TGTGCCAGCAGCTCTAGTCCCGGGCCCCAGCATTTT
CASSSSPGPQHF
>TRBJ2-1|few|TRBD1|TRBV5-1|15
TGCGCCAGCAGGTCCGGGACAGGGGTTTACAATGAGCAGTTCTTC
CASRSGTGVYNEQFF
>TRBJ2-6|-|TRBD1|TRBV6-1|17
TGTGCCAGCAGTACCTGGACAGGGGGCACTGGGGCCAACGTCCTGACTTTC
CASSTWTGGTGANVLTF
>TRBJ2-2|-|-|TRBV7-2|15
TGTGCCAGCAGCTTAGAGGGGAACGGCGCCGGGGAGCTGTTTTTT
CASSLEGNGAGELFF
>TRBJ2-3|-|-|TRBV7-2|17
TGTGCCAGCAGCCAACAGGTCGGACTCGGGATCACAGATACGCAGTATTTT
CASSQQVGLGITDTQYF
>TRBJ2-2|-|-|TRBV7-6|13
TGTGCCAGCAGCCGACAGTACACCGGGGAGCTGTTTTTT
CASSRQYTGELFF
>TRBJ2-5|few|-|TRBV3-1|14
TGTGCCAGCAGCCAACCCCTCCCCTGGGAGACCCAGTACTTC
CASSQPLPWETQYF
>TRBJ2-7|few|-|TRBV3-1|15
TGTGCCAGCAGCCAAGATTACAGGAATGCCTACGAGCAGTACTTC
CASSQDYRNAYEQYF
>TRBJ1-2|-|TRBD1|TRBV5-1|14
TGCGCCAGCAGCTTGCCAGGGGGCGCGAATGGCTACACCTTC
CASSLPGGANGYTF
>TRBJ2-7|-|-|TRBV28|13
TGTGCCAGCAGTTCTGGTTTTCCCTACGAGCAGTACTTC
CASSSGFPYEQYF
>TRBJ2-3|few|TRBD2|TRBV29-1|15
TGCAGCGCCGAGACTAGCGGGGGGGTTATAGATACGCAGTATTTT
CSAETSGGVIDTQYF
>TRBJ2-3|-|-|TRBV29-1|14
TGCAGCGTCCACCCGCGGGACTCCACAGATACGCAGTATTTT
CSVHPRDSTDTQYF
>TRBJ1-2|-|TRBD1|TRBV10-3|13
TGTGCCAGCACAGGACAGGACAACTATGGCTACACCTTC
CASTGQDNYGYTF
>TRBJ1-1|-|-|TRBV9|13
TGTGCCAGCAGCTTACGCCTCAGCACTGAAGCTTTCTTT
CASSLRLSTEAFF
>TRBJ2-5|-|-|TRBV11-2|17
TGTGCCAGCAGCTTGTTGGGAGGTGGCAGGGACCCAGAGACCCAGTACTTC
CASSLLGGGRDPETQYF
>TRBJ1-6|few|TRBD1|TRBV7-2|16
TGTGCCAGCAGTTATCGACAGGGGGCAAATAATTACCCCCTCCACTTT
CASSYRQGANNYPLHF
>TRBJ2-3|few|-|TRBV5-1|15
TGCGCCAGCAGCTCTGGGGGGCAGAGCACAGATACGCAGTATTTT
CASSSGGQSTDTQYF
>TRBJ2-1|-|-|TRBV4-1|17
TGCGCCAGCAGCCAAGATCGGGATCTACCTCGGTACAATGAGCAGTTCTTC
CASSQDRDLPRYNEQFF
>TRBJ1-1|-|-|TRBV6-5|15
TGTGCCAGCAGTTACCCGGGACGGATGAACACTGAAGCTTTCTTT
CASSYPGRMNTEAFF
>TRBJ2-7|few|-|TRBV5-1|15
TGCGCCAGCAGCTTCTTGGACAGCAGCTCCTACGAGCAGTACTTC
CASSFLDSSSYEQYF
>TRBJ1-2|-|TRBD1|TRBV11-2|15
TGTGCCAGCAGCCCGGGGACAGGGGGCCACTATGGCTACACCTTC
CASSPGTGGHYGYTF